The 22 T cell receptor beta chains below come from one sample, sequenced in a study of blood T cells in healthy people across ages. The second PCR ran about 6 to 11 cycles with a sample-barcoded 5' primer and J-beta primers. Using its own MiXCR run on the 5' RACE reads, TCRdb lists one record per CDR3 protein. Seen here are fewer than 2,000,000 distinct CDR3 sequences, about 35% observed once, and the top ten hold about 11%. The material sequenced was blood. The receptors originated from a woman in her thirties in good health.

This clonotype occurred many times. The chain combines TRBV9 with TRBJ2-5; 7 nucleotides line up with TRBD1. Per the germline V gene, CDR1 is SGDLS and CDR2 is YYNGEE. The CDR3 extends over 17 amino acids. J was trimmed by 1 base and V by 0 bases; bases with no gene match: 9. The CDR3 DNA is TGTGCCAGCAGCGTAGCAAGTGGACAGGCTTCCCAAGAGACCCAGTACTTC. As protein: CASSVASGQASQETQYF.

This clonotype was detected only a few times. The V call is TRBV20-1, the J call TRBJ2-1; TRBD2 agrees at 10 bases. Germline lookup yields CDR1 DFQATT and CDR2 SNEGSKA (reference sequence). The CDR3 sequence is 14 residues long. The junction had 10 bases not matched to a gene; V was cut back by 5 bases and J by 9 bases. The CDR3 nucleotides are TGCAGTGCTTGTATAGCGGGGGGTTTGGGTGAGCAGTTCTTC. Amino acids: CSACIAGGLGEQFF.

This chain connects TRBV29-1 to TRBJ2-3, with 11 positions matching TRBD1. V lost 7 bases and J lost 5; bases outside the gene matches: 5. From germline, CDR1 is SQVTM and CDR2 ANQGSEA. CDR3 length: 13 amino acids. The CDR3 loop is CSERTGGLDTQYF. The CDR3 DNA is TGCAGCGAGCGGACAGGGGGCCTAGATACGCAGTATTTT.

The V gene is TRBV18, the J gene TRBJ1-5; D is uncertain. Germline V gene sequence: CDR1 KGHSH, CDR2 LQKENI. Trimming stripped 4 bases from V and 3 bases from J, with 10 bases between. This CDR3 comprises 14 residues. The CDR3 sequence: CASSREPSNQPQHF. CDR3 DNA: TGTGCCAGCTCACGAGAACCTTCCAATCAGCCCCAGCATTTT.

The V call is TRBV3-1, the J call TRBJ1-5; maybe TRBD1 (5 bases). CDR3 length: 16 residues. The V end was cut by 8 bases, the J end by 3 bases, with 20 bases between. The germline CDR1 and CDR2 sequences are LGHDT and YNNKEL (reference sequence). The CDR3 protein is CASSGDSAGSNQPQHF. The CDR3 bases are TGTGCCAGCTCGGGCGACAGTGCGGGGTCCAATCAGCCCCAGCATTTT.

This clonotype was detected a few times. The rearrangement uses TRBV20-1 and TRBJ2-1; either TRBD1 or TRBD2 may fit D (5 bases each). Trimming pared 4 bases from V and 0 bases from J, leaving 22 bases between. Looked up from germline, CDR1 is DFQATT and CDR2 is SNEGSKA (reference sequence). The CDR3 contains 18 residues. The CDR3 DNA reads TGCAGTGCTACCCACTCCCAGGCTCGGGGCGCCTCCTACAATGAGCAGTTCTTC. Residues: CSATHSQARGASYNEQFF.

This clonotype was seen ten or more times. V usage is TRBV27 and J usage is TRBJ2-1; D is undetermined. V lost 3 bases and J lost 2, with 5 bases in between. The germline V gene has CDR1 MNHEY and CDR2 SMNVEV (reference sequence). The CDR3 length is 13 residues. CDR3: CASSFGPYNEQFF. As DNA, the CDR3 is TGTGCCAGCAGTTTCGGACCCTACAATGAGCAGTTCTTC.

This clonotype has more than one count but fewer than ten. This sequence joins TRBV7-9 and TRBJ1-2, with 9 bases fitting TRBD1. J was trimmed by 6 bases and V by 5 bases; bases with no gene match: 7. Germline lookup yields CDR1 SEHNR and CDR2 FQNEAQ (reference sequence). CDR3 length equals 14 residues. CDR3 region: CASSMGTGYNGYTF. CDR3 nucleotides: TGTGCCAGCAGCATGGGGACAGGGTATAATGGCTACACCTTC.

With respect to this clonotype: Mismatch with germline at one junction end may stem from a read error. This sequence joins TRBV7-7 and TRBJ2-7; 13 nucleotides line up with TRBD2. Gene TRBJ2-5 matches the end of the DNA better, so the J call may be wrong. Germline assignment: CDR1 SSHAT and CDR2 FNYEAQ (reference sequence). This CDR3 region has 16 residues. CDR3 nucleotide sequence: TGTGCCGGCAGCCCCCGACTAGCGGGAGGAGAAGAGACCCAGTACTTC. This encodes CAGSPRLAGGEETQYF.

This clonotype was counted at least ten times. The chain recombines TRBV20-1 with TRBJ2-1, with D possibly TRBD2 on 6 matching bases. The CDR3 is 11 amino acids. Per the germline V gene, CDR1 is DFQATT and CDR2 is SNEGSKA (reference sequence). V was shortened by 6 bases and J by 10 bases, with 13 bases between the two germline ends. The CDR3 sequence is CSAGRREEQFF. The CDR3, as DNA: TGCAGTGCGGGGCGGCGGGAAGAGCAGTTCTTC.

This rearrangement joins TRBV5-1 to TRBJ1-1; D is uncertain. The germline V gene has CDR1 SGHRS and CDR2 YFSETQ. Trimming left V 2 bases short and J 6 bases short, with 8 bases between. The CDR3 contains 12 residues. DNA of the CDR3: TGCGCCAGCAGCTTTAAATCTTCTGAAGCTTTCTTT. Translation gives CASSFKSSEAFF.

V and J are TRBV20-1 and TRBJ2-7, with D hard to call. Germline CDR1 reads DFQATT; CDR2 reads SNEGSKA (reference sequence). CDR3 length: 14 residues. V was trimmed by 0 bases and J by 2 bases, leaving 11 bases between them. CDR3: CSARDSRVPYEQYF. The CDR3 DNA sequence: TGCAGTGCTAGAGATTCACGGGTTCCCTACGAGCAGTACTTC.

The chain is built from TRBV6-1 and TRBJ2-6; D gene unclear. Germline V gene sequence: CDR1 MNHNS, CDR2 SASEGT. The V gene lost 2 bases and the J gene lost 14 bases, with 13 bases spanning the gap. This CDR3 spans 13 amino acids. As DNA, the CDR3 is TGTGCCAGCAGTGAAACGGCACAATCAATCCTGACTTTC. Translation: CASSETAQSILTF.

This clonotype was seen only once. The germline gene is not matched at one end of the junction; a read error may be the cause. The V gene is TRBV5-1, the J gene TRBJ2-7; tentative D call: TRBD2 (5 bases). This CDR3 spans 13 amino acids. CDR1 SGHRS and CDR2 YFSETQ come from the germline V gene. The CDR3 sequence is CTSSLEADYEQYF. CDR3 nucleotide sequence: TGCACCAGCAGCTTGGAGGCAGACTACGAGCAGTACTTC.

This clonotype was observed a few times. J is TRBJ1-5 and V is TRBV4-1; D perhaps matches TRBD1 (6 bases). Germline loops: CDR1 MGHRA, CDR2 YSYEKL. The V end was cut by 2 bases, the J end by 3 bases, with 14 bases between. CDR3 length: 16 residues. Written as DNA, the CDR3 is TGCGCCAGCAGCCAAAGGTGGAAGGGGGTCAATCAGCCCCAGCATTTT. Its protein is CASSQRWKGVNQPQHF.

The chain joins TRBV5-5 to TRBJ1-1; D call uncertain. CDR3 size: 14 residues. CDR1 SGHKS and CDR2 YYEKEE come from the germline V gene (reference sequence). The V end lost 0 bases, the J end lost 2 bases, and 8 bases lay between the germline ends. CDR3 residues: CASSLDMINTEAFF. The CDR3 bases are TGTGCCAGCAGCTTGGACATGATAAACACTGAAGCTTTCTTT. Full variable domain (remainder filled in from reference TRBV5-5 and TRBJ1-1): DAGVTQSPTHLIKTRGQQVTLRCSPISGHKSVSWYQQVLGQGPQFIFQYYEKEERGRGNFPDRFSARQFPNYSSELNVNALLLGDSALYLCASSLDMINTEAFFGQGTRLTVV.

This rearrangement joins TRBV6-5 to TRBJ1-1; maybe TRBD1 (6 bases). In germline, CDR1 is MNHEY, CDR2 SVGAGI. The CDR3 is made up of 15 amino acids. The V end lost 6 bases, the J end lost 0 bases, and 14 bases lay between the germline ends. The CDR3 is CASRSGGGLNTEAFF. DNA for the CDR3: TGTGCCAGCAGGTCCGGTGGGGGGCTGAACACTGAAGCTTTCTTT.

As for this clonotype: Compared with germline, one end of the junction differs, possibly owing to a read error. The DNA of the CDR3 is TGCGCCAGCAGCTTGGAAGGGGGCACAGGTACGCAGTATTTT. Amino acid sequence: CASSLEGGTGTQYF. This chain links TRBV5-1 with TRBJ2-3; 7 bases align to TRBD1. There are 14 residues in the CDR3. Germline CDR1 and CDR2: SGHRS and YFSETQ.

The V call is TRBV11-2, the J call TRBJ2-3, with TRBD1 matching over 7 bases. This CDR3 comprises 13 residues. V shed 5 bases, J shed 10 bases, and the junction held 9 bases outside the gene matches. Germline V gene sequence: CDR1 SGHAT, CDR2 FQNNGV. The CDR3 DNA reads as TGTGCCAGCAGCATCAATCACAGGGGCCCGCAGTATTTT. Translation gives CASSINHRGPQYF.

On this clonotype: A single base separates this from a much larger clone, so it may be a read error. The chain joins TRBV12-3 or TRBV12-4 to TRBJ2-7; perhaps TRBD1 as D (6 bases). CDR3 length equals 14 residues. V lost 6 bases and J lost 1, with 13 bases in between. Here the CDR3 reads CASRFGQQSYEQYF. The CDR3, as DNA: TGTGCCAGCAGGTTTGGACAGCAGTCCTACGAGCAGTACTTC.

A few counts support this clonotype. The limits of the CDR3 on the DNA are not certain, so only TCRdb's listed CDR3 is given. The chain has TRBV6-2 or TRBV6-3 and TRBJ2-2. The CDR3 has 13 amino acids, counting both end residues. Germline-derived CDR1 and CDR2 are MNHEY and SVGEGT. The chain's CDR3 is CASSYFGAGELFF.

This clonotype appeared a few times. The CDR3 DNA is TGCGCCAGCAGTTTTGGGGACAGTGGCACAGATACGCAGTATTTT. It translates to CASSFGDSGTDTQYF. The V gene is TRBV5-1, the J gene TRBJ2-3, with 7 nucleotides matching TRBD1. The CDR3 spans 15 residues. CDR1 is SGHRS, CDR2 YFSETQ, per germline. The J segment lost 1 base and the V segment lost 5 bases, leaving 7 bases of the junction unmatched.